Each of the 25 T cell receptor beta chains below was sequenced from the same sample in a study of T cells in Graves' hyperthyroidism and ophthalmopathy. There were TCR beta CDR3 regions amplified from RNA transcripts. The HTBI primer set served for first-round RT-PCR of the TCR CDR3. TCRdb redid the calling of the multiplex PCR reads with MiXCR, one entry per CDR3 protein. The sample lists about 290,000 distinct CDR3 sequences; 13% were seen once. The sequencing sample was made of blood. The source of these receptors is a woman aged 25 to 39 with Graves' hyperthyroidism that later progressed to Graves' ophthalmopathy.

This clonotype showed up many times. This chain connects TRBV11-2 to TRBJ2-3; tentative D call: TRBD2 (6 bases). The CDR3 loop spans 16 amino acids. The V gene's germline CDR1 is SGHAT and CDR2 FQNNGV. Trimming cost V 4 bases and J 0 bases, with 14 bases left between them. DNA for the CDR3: TGTGCCAGCAGCTCTCCTAGCGCCTCTAGCACAGATACGCAGTATTTT. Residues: CASSSPSASSTDTQYF.

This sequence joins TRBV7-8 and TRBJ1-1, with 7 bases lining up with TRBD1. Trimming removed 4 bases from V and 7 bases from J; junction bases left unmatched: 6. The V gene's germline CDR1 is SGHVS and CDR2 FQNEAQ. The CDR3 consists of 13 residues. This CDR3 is CASSSGGQLEAFF. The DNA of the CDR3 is TGTGCCAGCAGCTCAGGGGGACAGCTTGAAGCTTTCTTT. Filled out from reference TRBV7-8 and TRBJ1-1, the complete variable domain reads GAGVSQSPRYKVAKRGQDVALRCDPISGHVSLFWYQQALGQGPEFLTYFQNEAQLDKSGLPSDRFFAERPEGSVSTLKIQRTQQEDSAVYLCASSSGGQLEAFFGQGTRLTVV.

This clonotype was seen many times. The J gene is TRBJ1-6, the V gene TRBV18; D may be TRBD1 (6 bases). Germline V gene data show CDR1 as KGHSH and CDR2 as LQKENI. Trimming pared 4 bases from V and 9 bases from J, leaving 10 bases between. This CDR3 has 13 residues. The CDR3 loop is CASSQGDGSPLHF. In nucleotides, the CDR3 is TGTGCCAGCTCACAGGGGGACGGTTCACCCCTCCACTTT.

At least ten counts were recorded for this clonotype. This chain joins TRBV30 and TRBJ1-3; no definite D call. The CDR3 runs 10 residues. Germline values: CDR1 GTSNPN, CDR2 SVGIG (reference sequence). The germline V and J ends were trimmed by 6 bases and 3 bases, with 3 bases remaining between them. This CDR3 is CACHGNTIYF. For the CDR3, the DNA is TGTGCCTGCCATGGAAACACCATATATTTT.

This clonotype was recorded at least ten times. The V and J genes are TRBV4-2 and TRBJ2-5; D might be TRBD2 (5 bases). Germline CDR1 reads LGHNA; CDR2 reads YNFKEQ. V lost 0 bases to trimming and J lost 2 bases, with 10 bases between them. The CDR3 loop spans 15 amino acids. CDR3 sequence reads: CASSQDWERQETQYF. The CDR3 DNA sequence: TGTGCCAGCAGCCAAGATTGGGAGCGACAAGAGACCCAGTACTTC.

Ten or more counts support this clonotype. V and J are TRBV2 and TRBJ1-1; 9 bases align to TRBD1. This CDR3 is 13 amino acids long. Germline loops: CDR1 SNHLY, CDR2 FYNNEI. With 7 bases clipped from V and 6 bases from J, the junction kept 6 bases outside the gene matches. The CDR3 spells CASNRDRESEAFF. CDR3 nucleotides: TGTGCCAGCAACCGGGACAGGGAGTCTGAAGCTTTCTTT.

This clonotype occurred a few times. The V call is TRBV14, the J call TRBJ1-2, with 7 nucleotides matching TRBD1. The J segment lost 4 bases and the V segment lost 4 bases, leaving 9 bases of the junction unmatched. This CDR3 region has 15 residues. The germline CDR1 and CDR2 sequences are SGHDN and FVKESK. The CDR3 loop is CASSPPGGDSYGYTF. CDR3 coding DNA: TGTGCCAGCAGCCCCCCGGGCGGGGACAGCTATGGCTACACCTTC.

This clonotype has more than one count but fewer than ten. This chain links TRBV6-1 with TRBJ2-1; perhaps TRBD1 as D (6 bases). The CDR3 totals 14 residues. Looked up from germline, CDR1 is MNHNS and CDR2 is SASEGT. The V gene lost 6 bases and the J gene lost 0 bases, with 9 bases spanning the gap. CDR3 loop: CASRKQGSYNEQFF. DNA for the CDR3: TGTGCCAGCAGGAAACAGGGCTCCTACAATGAGCAGTTCTTC.

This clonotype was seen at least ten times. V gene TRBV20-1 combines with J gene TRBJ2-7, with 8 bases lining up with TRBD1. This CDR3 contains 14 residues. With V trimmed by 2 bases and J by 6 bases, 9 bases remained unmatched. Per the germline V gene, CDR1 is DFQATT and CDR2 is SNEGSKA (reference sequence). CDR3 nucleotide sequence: TGCAGTGCTAGATCAGGACAGGGCCTAGGCGAGCAGTACTTC. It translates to CSARSGQGLGEQYF.

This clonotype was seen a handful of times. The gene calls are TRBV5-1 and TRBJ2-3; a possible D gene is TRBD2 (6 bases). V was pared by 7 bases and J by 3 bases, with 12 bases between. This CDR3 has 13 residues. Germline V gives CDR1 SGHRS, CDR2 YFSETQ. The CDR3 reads CASGNGRTDTQYF. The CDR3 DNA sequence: TGCGCCAGCGGAAATGGGAGGACAGATACGCAGTATTTT. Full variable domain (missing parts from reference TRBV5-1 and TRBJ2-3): KAGVTQTPRYLIKTRGQQVTLSCSPISGHRSVSWYQQTPGQGLQFLFEYFSETQRNKGNFPGRFSGRQFSNSRSEMNVSTLELGDSALYLCASGNGRTDTQYFGPGTRLTVL.

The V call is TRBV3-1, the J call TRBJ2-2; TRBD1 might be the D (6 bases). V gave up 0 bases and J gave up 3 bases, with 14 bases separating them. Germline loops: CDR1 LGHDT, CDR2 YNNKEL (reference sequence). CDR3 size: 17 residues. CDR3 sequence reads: CASSQDLGALDTGELFF. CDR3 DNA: TGTGCCAGCAGCCAAGATTTGGGGGCGCTCGACACCGGGGAGCTGTTTTTT.

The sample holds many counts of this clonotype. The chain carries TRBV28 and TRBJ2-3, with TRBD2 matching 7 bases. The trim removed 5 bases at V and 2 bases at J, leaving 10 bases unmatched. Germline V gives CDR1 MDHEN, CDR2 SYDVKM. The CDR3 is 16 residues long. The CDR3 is CASSPERGGYTDTQYF. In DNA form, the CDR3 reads TGTGCCAGCAGTCCCGAGCGGGGAGGGTACACAGATACGCAGTATTTT.

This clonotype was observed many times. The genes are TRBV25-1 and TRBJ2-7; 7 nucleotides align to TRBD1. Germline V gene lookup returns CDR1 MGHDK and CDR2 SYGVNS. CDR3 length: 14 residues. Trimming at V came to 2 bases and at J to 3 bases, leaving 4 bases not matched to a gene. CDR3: CASSEGQAYYEQYF. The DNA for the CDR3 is TGTGCCAGCAGTGAAGGACAGGCCTACTACGAGCAGTACTTC.

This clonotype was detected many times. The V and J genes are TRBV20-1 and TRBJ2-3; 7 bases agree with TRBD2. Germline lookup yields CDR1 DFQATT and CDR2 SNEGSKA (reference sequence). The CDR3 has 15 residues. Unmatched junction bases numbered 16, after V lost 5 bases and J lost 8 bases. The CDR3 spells CSARGGGFIFGTQYF. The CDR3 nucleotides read TGCAGTGCTCGCGGGGGAGGGTTTATTTTCGGTACGCAGTATTTT.

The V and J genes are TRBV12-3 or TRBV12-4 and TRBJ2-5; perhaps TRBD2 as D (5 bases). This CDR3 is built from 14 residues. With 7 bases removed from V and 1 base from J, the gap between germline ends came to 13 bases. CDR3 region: CASTLTRGQETQYF. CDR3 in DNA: TGTGCCAGCACGCTCACTCGGGGCCAAGAGACCCAGTACTTC.

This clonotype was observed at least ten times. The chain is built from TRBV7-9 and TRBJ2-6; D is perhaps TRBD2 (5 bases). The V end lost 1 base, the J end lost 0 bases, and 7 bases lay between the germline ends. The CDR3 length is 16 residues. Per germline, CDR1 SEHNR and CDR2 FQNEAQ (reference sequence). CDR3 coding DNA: TGTGCCAGCAGCTTAGGGACTCTCTCTGGGGCCAACGTCCTGACTTTC. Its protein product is CASSLGTLSGANVLTF.

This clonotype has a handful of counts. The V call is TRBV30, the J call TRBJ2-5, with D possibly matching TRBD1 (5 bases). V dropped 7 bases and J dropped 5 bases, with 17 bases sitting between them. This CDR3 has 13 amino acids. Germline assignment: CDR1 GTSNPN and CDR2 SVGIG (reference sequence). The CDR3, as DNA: TGTGCCTCCGCTTGGGCAGGGAAGGAGACCCAGTACTTC. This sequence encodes CASAWAGKETQYF.

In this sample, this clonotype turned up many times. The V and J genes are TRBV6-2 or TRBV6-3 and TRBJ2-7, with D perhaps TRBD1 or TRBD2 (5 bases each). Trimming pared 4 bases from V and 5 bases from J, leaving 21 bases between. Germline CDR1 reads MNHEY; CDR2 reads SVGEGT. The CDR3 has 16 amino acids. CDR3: CASSLWTSPGDHEQYF. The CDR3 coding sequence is TGTGCCAGCAGTTTGTGGACCTCTCCCGGGGACCACGAGCAGTACTTC.

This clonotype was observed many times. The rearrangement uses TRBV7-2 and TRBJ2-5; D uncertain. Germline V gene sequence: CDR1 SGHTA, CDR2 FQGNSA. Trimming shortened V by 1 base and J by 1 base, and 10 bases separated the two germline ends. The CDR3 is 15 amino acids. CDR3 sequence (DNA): TGTGCCAGCAGCTTAGAGGGTAACCTCCAAGAGACCCAGTACTTC. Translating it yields CASSLEGNLQETQYF.

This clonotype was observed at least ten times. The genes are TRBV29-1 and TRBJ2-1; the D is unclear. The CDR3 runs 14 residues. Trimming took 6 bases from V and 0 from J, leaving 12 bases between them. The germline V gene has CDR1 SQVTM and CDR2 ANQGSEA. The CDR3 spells CSVLGRSSYNEQFF. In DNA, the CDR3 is TGCAGCGTCCTGGGCAGGAGCTCCTACAATGAGCAGTTCTTC.

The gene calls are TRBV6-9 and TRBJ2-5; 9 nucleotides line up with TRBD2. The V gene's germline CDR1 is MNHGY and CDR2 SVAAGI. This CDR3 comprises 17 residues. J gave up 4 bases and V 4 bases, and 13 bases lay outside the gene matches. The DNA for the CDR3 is TGTGCCAGCAGTTTCCCCCAGGGCGGGGGGGCCGGAGAGACCCAGTACTTC. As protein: CASSFPQGGGAGETQYF.

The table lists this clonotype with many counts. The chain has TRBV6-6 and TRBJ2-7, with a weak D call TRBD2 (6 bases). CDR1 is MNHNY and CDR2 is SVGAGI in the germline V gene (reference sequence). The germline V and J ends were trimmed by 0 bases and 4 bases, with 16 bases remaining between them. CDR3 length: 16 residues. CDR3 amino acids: CASSYSIPGVGYEQYF. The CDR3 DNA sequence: TGTGCCAGCAGTTACTCGATTCCGGGAGTTGGTTACGAGCAGTACTTC.

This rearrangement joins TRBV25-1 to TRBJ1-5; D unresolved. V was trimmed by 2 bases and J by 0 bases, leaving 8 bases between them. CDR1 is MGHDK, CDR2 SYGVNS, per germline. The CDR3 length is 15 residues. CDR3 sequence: CASSELLSSNQPQHF. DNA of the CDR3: TGTGCCAGCAGTGAACTTCTGAGTAGCAATCAGCCCCAGCATTTT.

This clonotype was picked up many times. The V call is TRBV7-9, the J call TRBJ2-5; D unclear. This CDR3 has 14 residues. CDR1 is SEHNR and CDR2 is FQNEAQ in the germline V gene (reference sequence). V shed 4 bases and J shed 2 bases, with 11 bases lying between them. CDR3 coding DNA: TGTGCCAGCAGCTCAAGGACCGGGCAAGAGACCCAGTACTTC. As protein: CASSSRTGQETQYF.

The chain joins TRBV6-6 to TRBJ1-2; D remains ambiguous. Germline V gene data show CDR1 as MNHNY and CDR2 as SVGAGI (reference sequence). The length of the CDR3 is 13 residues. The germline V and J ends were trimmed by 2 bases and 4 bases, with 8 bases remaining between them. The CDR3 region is CASSYPGSYGYTF. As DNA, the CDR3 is TGTGCCAGCAGTTACCCGGGATCCTATGGCTACACCTTC.